This is a list of T cell receptor beta chains from one sample in a study of T cells after posttransplantation cyclophosphamide. Using immunoSEQ multiplex PCR, the repertoire was profiled, and TCRdb retains in-frame clones only, with some absent. The sample has 1,400 or so clones; more than 65% are singletons. The input for sequencing was CD4+ T cells sorted from PBMCs, taken more than 220 days after allogeneic stem cell transplant with posttransplant cyclophosphamide. The receptor set was obtained from a female patient aged 60 to 70 who received an allogeneic stem cell transplant from an unrelated donor, was CMV-positive, and had acute GVHD only. Some T cells could come from the graft donor. The CDR3 runs from the conserved cysteine through the conserved F or W. The D gene is left open where the match is weak. The size entry is marked missing in some rows and otherwise reads once, few, many or a size class.

TRBV13	TRBJ1-1	NA	NA	13	CASSFPRGSMAFF	TGTGCCAGCAGCTTCCCTAGGGGGAGTATGGCTTTCTTT
TRBV2	TRBJ2-1	NA	NA	15	CASRGRGGWYNEQFF	TGTGCCAGCAGGGGGAGGGGGGGGTGGTACAATGAGCAGTTCTTC
TRBV5-6	TRBJ1-5	TRBD1	NA	16	CASSQNRGYSNQPQHF	TGTGCCAGCAGCCAAAACAGGGGGTATAGCAATCAGCCCCAGCATTTT
TRBV18	TRBJ2-5	NA	once	14	CASSPLREVETQYF	TGTGCCAGCTCACCACTCCGAGAAGTAGAGACCCAGTACTTC
TRBV27	TRBJ1-5	NA	NA	18	CASSLRTPPFDRLPSWHF	TGTGCCAGCAGTTTAAGGACCCCCCCATTCGACAGGCTACCGTCTTGGCATTTT
TRBV6-5	TRBJ1-5	TRBD1	NA	14	CASSRNRGNQPQHF	TGTGCCAGCAGCCGGAACAGGGGTAATCAGCCCCAGCATTTT
TRBV28	TRBJ2-7	TRBD1	NA	13	CASTRDRPYEQYF	TGTGCCAGCACCCGGGACAGGCCCTACGAGCAGTACTTC
TRBV2	TRBJ1-5	NA	NA	12	CASSAGNQPQHF	TGTGCCAGCAGTGCGGGGAATCAGCCCCAGCATTTT
TRBV28	TRBJ2-7	TRBD1	NA	14	CASREPGQGYEQYF	TGTGCCAGCAGGGAACCGGGACAGGGGTACGAGCAGTACTTC
TRBV6-4	TRBJ2-3	TRBD2	NA	14	CASRAVAGADTQYF	TGTGCCAGCCGGGCCGTAGCGGGAGCAGATACGCAGTATTTT
TRBV5-8	TRBJ2-1	NA	few	13	CASSLVTRDEQFF	TGTGCCAGCAGCTTGGTCACTCGCGATGAGCAGTTCTTC
TRBV28	TRBJ1-2	TRBD1	NA	13	CASSLRTRQGDTF	TGTGCCAGCAGTTTAAGGACCCGACAGGGCGACACCTTC
TRBV5-4	TRBJ1-4	NA	NA	14	CASSAGQRNEKLFF	TGTGCCAGCAGCGCCGGACAGCGTAATGAAAAACTGTTTTTT
TRBV4-2	TRBJ2-3	NA	NA	15	CASSQDTAATDTQYF	TGTGCCAGCAGCCAAGATACCGCGGCCACAGATACGCAGTATTTT
TRBV5-1	TRBJ2-5	TRBD2	NA	15	CASRRPLAGQETQYF	TGCGCCAGCAGGAGACCACTAGCGGGGCAAGAGACCCAGTACTTC